This TCR beta chain was obtained from a study of T-cell reconstitution after alpha-beta-depleted transplantation in children. Study conclusions and caveats: It was newly produced T cells that mostly accounted for T-cell counts and diversity one year after transplant.

Germline-derived CDR1 and CDR2 are KGHSH and LQKENI. The CDR3 extends over 13 amino acids. Trimming cost V 3 bases and J 6 bases, with 9 bases left between them. Preparing the TCRbeta library involved the use of unique molecular identifiers. One entry per CDR3 protein results from TCRdb running MiXCR on the PCR reads. The profile shows hundreds of thousands of distinct CDR3 sequences, approximately 12% of them singletons. This clonotype was recorded a few times. The antigen is unknown. Sequences were derived from PBMCs, mostly from graft donor cells, sampled 360 days after TCRalphabeta/CD19-depleted stem cell transplant. The chain carries TRBV18 and TRBJ2-1; tentative D call: TRBD2 (6 bases). The receptor was derived from a male patient under 18 who had a stem cell transplant for acute myeloid leukemia, so the T cells may come from the graft donor. In nucleotides, the CDR3 is TGTGCCAGCTCACCGAGCGGGCCCAATGAGCAGTTCTTC. Translating it yields CASSPSGPNEQFF.